One sample yielded the 23 T cell receptor beta chains listed below, sequenced in a study of response to subunit inactivated influenza vaccine. One entry per CDR3 protein, called by TCRdb with MiXCR from the RT-PCR reads. Here the sample spans 500,000 or so distinct CDR3 sequences, approximately 15% being singletons. The material sequenced was CD4+ T cells sorted from PBMCs, taken around 2 years after vaccination. These receptors came from a man between 50 and 75 years old who received an inactivated influenza vaccine.

This clonotype occurred a few times. This chain links TRBV6-1 with TRBJ2-7; 10 positions agree with TRBD2. CDR1 and CDR2 from the germline V gene are MNHNS and SASEGT. The CDR3 extends over 15 amino acids. With V trimmed by 5 bases and J by 2 bases, 6 bases remained unmatched. CDR3 sequence (DNA): TGTGCCAGCAGTCAAACTAGCGGGGCTCCCTACGAGCAGTACTTC. It yields the protein CASSQTSGAPYEQYF.

Notes on this clonotype: This sequence may be a read error, since a much larger clone differs from it by one base. The J gene is TRBJ1-2, the V gene TRBV7-9; 7 nucleotides agree with TRBD1. The length of the CDR3 is 13 residues. CDR1 SEHNR and CDR2 FQNEAQ come from the germline V gene (reference sequence). The CDR3 DNA sequence: TGTGCCAGCAGCTCGACAGGGTTCTATGACTACACCTTC. This encodes CASSSTGFYDYTF.

This clonotype turned up a few times. This chain joins TRBV30 and TRBJ2-7, with 9 bases fitting TRBD2. The CDR3 totals 16 residues. Germline CDR1 and CDR2: GTSNPN and SVGIG (reference sequence). Trimming cost V 2 bases and J 1 base; bases outside gene matches: 9. The CDR3 region is CAWSRPPSGGSYEQYF. The CDR3 DNA is TGTGCCTGGAGTCGACCCCCCAGCGGGGGGTCCTACGAGCAGTACTTC. Filled out from reference TRBV30 and TRBJ2-7, the complete variable domain reads SQTIHQWPATLVQPVGSPLSLECTVEGTSNPNLYWYRQAAGRGLQLLFYSVGIGQISSEVPQNLSASRPQDRQFILSSKKLLLSDSGFYLCAWSRPPSGGSYEQYFGPGTRLTVT.

The gene calls are TRBV4-1 and TRBJ2-7; D may be TRBD1 (5 bases). Trimming took off 2 bases at V and 2 bases at J, with 13 bases between the two ends. CDR1 and CDR2 from the germline V gene are MGHRA and YSYEKL. The CDR3 extends over 15 amino acids. The chain's CDR3 is CASSQSWGNTYEQYF. DNA of the CDR3: TGCGCCAGCAGCCAAAGTTGGGGCAATACCTACGAGCAGTACTTC.

The J gene is TRBJ2-3, the V gene TRBV4-3; D may be TRBD1 or TRBD2 (5 bases each). This CDR3 has 16 amino acids. Trimming cost V 1 base and J 1 base, with 12 bases left between them. Germline assignment: CDR1 LGHNA and CDR2 YSLEER. CDR3 sequence reads: CASSQGSGRGTDTQYF. The CDR3 bases are TGCGCCAGCAGCCAAGGCTCGGGACGAGGCACAGATACGCAGTATTTT.

The rearrangement links TRBV7-2 to TRBJ2-3, with D uncertain. The V end lost 5 bases, the J end lost 4 bases, and 13 bases lay between the germline ends. The V gene's germline CDR1 is SGHTA and CDR2 FQGNSA. There are 14 residues in the CDR3. The CDR3 region has the DNA TGTGCCAGCAGCACCCCGGTAATGGCAGATACGCAGTATTTT. It specifies CASSTPVMADTQYF. Complete variable domain (other parts from reference TRBV7-2 and TRBJ2-3): GAGVSQSPSNKVTEKGKDVELRCDPISGHTALYWYRQSLGQGLEFLIYFQGNSAPDKSGLPSDRFSAERTGGSVSTLTIQRTQQEDSAVYLCASSTPVMADTQYFGPGTRLTVL.

There are many counts of this clonotype. This chain uses TRBV7-3 with TRBJ2-3; TRBD2 aligns across 7 bases. This CDR3 is 14 amino acids long. CDR1 is SGHTA and CDR2 is FQGTGA in the germline V gene. J was trimmed by 3 bases and V by 5 bases; bases with no gene match: 5. The CDR3 spells CASSEGTNTDTQYF. Written as DNA, the CDR3 is TGTGCCAGCAGCGAGGGGACTAATACAGATACGCAGTATTTT.

The rearrangement joins TRBV7-6 to TRBJ2-1; the match to TRBD2 covers 11 bases. J was trimmed by 5 bases and V by 0 bases; bases with no gene match: 3. CDR1 SGHVS and CDR2 FNYEAQ come from the germline V gene. The CDR3 is 16 amino acids. The CDR3 nucleotides read TGTGCCAGCAGCTTAGCAGCACTAGCGGGAGACAATGAGCAGTTCTTC. Its translation is CASSLAALAGDNEQFF.

V and J are TRBV4-3 and TRBJ2-2; 10 positions match TRBD2. This CDR3 comprises 15 residues. V lost 4 bases to trimming and J lost 7 bases; unmatched junction nucleotides: 6. In germline, CDR1 is LGHNA, CDR2 YSLEER. In nucleotides, the CDR3 is TGCGCCAGCAGCCTAAGCGGGGGGGCCTTCGGGGAGCTGTTTTTT. Protein sequence: CASSLSGGAFGELFF.

This clonotype has only a few counts. This rearrangement joins TRBV12-3 or TRBV12-4 to TRBJ1-1; D is uncertain. The V end was cut by 9 bases, the J end by 0 bases, with 17 bases between. The length of the CDR3 is 15 residues. The CDR3 coding sequence is TGTGCCAGTCCAGTTTGGGCCGGTTTGAACACTGAAGCTTTCTTT. This codes for CASPVWAGLNTEAFF.

This clonotype showed up just a few times. The chain carries TRBV18 and TRBJ1-1; D may be TRBD1 (5 bases). The germline V and J ends were trimmed by 3 bases and 1 base, with 9 bases remaining between them. Germline-derived CDR1 and CDR2 are KGHSH and LQKENI. The CDR3 totals 14 residues. The CDR3 region is CASSPKTGNTEAFF. The CDR3 DNA reads as TGTGCCAGCTCACCCAAAACAGGGAACACTGAAGCTTTCTTT.

This clonotype was seen ten or more times. This chain joins TRBV3-1 and TRBJ2-2, with 11 bases that match TRBD1. CDR3 size: 18 residues. Germline V CDR1 and CDR2: LGHDT, YNNKEL (reference sequence). V lost 0 bases to trimming and J lost 6 bases; unmatched junction nucleotides: 9. CDR3 region: CASSQEGCWDRGSGELFF. CDR3 DNA sequence: TGTGCCAGCAGCCAAGAGGGGTGCTGGGACAGGGGGTCCGGGGAGCTGTTTTTT.

The table lists this clonotype with a few counts. The J gene is TRBJ2-2, the V gene TRBV7-8, with a tentative D call TRBD1 (5 bases). V was clipped by 5 bases and J by 0 bases, with 13 bases between them. The CDR3 consists of 16 residues. Germline V gene sequence: CDR1 SGHVS, CDR2 FQNEAQ. The DNA of the CDR3 is TGTGCCAGCAGCCCTAGACAGTCTACGAACACCGGGGAGCTGTTTTTT. This encodes CASSPRQSTNTGELFF.

This clonotype occurred a few times. The rearrangement uses TRBV5-1 and TRBJ2-2; possible D gene TRBD2, 5 bases. Germline CDR1 SGHRS, CDR2 YFSETQ. The CDR3 covers 14 residues. The germline V and J ends were trimmed by 5 bases and 5 bases, with 13 bases remaining between them. The CDR3 region has the DNA TGCGCCAGCAGTTTGACCGGGAAAACCGGGGAGCTGTTTTTT. This sequence encodes CASSLTGKTGELFF.

This sequence joins TRBV6-5 and TRBJ2-7, with 11 bases aligning to TRBD1. Germline CDR1 reads MNHEY; CDR2 reads SVGAGI. This CDR3 comprises 16 residues. Germline trimming cut 2 bases from V and 7 bases from J; bases unmatched to any gene: 10. The CDR3 here is CASSYAGTGGLLEQYF. In DNA, the CDR3 is TGTGCCAGCAGTTACGCCGGGACAGGGGGTCTCCTGGAGCAGTACTTC.

Many counts were recorded for this clonotype. The CDR3 protein is CASSLDSRDEYF. DNA of the CDR3: TGCGCCAGCAGCTTGGACTCACGGGACGAGTACTTC. The chain employs TRBV5-1 and TRBJ2-7; D is possibly TRBD1 or TRBD2 (5 bases each). Trimming cost V 0 bases and J 11 bases, with 12 bases left between them. The CDR3 extends over 12 amino acids. Germline V lookup: CDR1 SGHRS, CDR2 YFSETQ.

This clonotype was found a few times. V and J are TRBV29-1 and TRBJ2-1, with TRBD1 matching over 9 bases. This CDR3 comprises 12 residues. Germline-derived CDR1 and CDR2 are SQVTM and ANQGSEA. Trimming took 7 bases from V and 8 from J; bases not matched to a gene: 6. The CDR3 is CSARTGADEQFF. The CDR3 nucleotides read TGCAGCGCTAGGACAGGGGCCGATGAGCAGTTCTTC.

CDR3 in amino acids: CASSRTGTGVETQYF. CDR3 nucleotides: TGTGCCAGCAGCAGGACCGGGACAGGGGTTGAGACCCAGTACTTC. The chain uses TRBV11-2 and TRBJ2-5, with TRBD1 matching over 10 bases. The CDR3 sequence is 15 residues long. V was pared by 5 bases and J by 5 bases, with 8 bases of the junction left unmatched. Germline V gene sequence: CDR1 SGHAT, CDR2 FQNNGV.

This clonotype was counted at least ten times. The rearrangement links TRBV3-1 to TRBJ1-1, with a possible D match to TRBD1 (6 bases). Between the trimmed V and J ends, which lost 0 bases and 6 bases, there was a span of 8 bases. Germline V gives CDR1 LGHDT, CDR2 YNNKEL (reference sequence). The CDR3 runs 13 residues. The CDR3 reads CASSQDRTAEAFF. CDR3 DNA: TGTGCCAGCAGCCAAGATAGGACAGCTGAAGCTTTCTTT.

The sample holds a few counts of this clonotype. The gene calls are TRBV20-1 and TRBJ1-5; D gene ambiguous. Germline V gene data show CDR1 as DFQATT and CDR2 as SNEGSKA (reference sequence). V lost 8 bases and J lost 4, with 21 bases in between. The CDR3 spans 15 residues. The CDR3 sequence: CSISPGSLGNQPQHF. The CDR3 nucleotides are TGCAGTATTAGCCCGGGCTCCCTGGGGAATCAGCCCCAGCATTTT.

In this sample, this clonotype turned up a few times. The chain is built from TRBV5-6 and TRBJ1-1; D gene ambiguous. This CDR3 has 16 residues. Germline V gene data show CDR1 as SGHDT and CDR2 as YYEEEE. With 2 bases removed from V and 10 bases from J, the gap between germline ends came to 24 bases. DNA for the CDR3: TGTGCCAGCAGCTTTGAAGGTGGAACGCTTCTATCTGTAGCTTTCTTT. Its protein product is CASSFEGGTLLSVAFF.

This sequence joins TRBV5-1 and TRBJ2-1; no clear D. The CDR3 has 13 residues. Trimming pared 4 bases from V and 6 bases from J, leaving 11 bases between. Per the germline V gene, CDR1 is SGHRS and CDR2 is YFSETQ. The CDR3 bases are TGCGCCAGCAGCGTCGACACCCCCAATGAGCAGTTCTTC. Its protein product is CASSVDTPNEQFF.

The V call is TRBV6-2 or TRBV6-3, the J call TRBJ1-6; tentative D call: TRBD1 (6 bases). The germline V and J ends were trimmed by 3 bases and 8 bases, with 11 bases remaining between them. Germline CDR1 MNHEY, CDR2 SVGEGT. The CDR3 loop spans 14 amino acids. CDR3 nucleotides: TGTGCCAGCAGTTATCTGGGGGCAGATTCACCCCTCCACTTT. It is translated as CASSYLGADSPLHF.